Sequencing of this T cell receptor (beta chain) was carried out in a study of identical twins. Study-level findings and limits: It was out-of-frame TCR alpha sharing in monozygotic twins that models underestimated. Analyses of zero insertions could, in part, be confounded by invariant MAIT and iNKT cells.

This clonotype has a count of ten or more. Its target is unknown. Carrying unique molecular identifiers, the cDNA also gained a universal primer site through template switching. TCRdb passed the 5' RACE reads through MiXCR, listing each CDR3 protein once. Of around 670,000 distinct CDR3 sequences in the sample, around 6.1% were seen once. Germline-derived CDR1 and CDR2 are MDHEN and SYDVKM. The V end lost 4 bases, the J end lost 2 bases, and 4 bases lay between the germline ends. CDR3 size: 12 residues. The receptor's source is a man aged 18-30 years in good health. Sequencing was done on a sample of naive T cells sorted from blood. The rearrangement joins TRBV28 to TRBJ2-3; D remains ambiguous. DNA of the CDR3: TGTGCCAGCAGTTCCGACACAGATACGCAGTATTTT. Translating gives CASSSDTDTQYF.